This is a list of T cell receptor beta chains from one sample in a study of neurological immune-mediated disorders. From the 5' RACE reads, TCRdb called clonotypes with MiXCR, one entry per CDR3 protein. The data show about 19,000 distinct CDR3 sequences, roughly 2.7% seen once. The sequenced material came from PBMCs. The receptor source for this set is a young woman with multiple sclerosis. CDR3s include the opening cysteine and the closing phenylalanine or tryptophan. The D gene is left open where the match is weak. Clone size is shown for a subset of rows, as once, few, many or a class of expanded clone.

v_gene	abundance	d_gene	j_gene	CDR3nt	CDR3aa
TRBV20-1	many	.	TRBJ2-7	TGCAGTGCTAGAGATCGGAGGGTGCTTTACGAGCAGTACTTC	CSARDRRVLYEQYF
TRBV15	many	.	TRBJ1-1	TGTGCCACCAGCAGCCTCCGGAGGTCCACTGAAGCTTTCTTT	CATSSLRRSTEAFF
TRBV5-1	many	.	TRBJ2-1	TGCGCCAGCAGCCTTACGGGAAATGAGCAGTTCTTC	CASSLTGNEQFF
TRBV3-1	many	.	TRBJ2-7	TGTGCCAGCAGCCAAGATAAAGGATTTACATTCTACGAGCAGTACTTC	CASSQDKGFTFYEQYF
TRBV9	many	.	TRBJ2-1	TGTGCCAGCAGCGTAGGACAGGTTAATGAGCAGTTCTTC	CASSVGQVNEQFF
TRBV9	many	TRBD2	TRBJ2-3	TGTGCCAGCAGCGATCCTAGCGGGCCCGGCACAGATACGCAGTATTTT	CASSDPSGPGTDTQYF
TRBV7-6	many	.	TRBJ1-2	TGTGCCAGCAGCTTAGCAGGGAACTATGGCTACACCTTC	CASSLAGNYGYTF
TRBV7-9	many	.	TRBJ2-1	TGTGCCAGCAGCCTCGAGATTAGCTCCTACAATGAGCAGTTCTTC	CASSLEISSYNEQFF
TRBV20-1	medium-sized	.	TRBJ1-2	TGCAGTGCTAGAGTACATCAGGGTGGCTACACCTTC	CSARVHQGGYTF
TRBV20-1	few	.	TRBJ2-5	TGCAGTGCTAGCAAGGCTGGCGAGACCCAGTACTTC	CSASKAGETQYF
TRBV5-6	many	.	TRBJ2-5	TGTGCCAGCAGTTGGCAGGCTCAAGAGACCCAGTACTTC	CASSWQAQETQYF
TRBV11-2	many	.	TRBJ1-1	TGTGCCAGCAGCTTAGATCAGATCTTAGCTTTCTTT	CASSLDQILAFF
TRBV9	many	TRBD1	TRBJ2-7	TGTGCCAGCAGCCCCAGACAGGGCAACTACGAGCAGTACTTC	CASSPRQGNYEQYF
TRBV10-3	many	TRBD1	TRBJ2-4	TGTGCCATCAGTGAGCCCAACAGGGGAAACATTCAGTACTTC	CAISEPNRGNIQYF
TRBV7-2	many	.	TRBJ2-1	TGTGCCAGCAGCAAAGGACAGTTCTCCTACAATGAGCAGTTCTTC	CASSKGQFSYNEQFF
TRBV20-1	many	.	TRBJ1-1	TGCAGTGACAAGCCGACGATTGAAGCTTTCTTT	CSDKPTIEAFF
TRBV15	many	TRBD2	TRBJ2-1	TGTGCCACCAGCAGGGGTGGACTAGCGGGAGTATTTGAGCAGTTCTTC	CATSRGGLAGVFEQFF
TRBV2	few	.	TRBJ1-6	TGTGCCAGCAGTGAAACAGGGAGGGATTCACCCCTCAACTTT	CASSETGRDSPLNF
TRBV12-3/TRBV12-4	many	.	TRBJ1-2	TGTGCCAGCAGTTCGCCGGGGAGGTATGGCTACACCTTC	CASSSPGRYGYTF
TRBV20-1	many	.	TRBJ1-2	TGCAGTGCTAGCGCGAAAGGCTACACCTTC	CSASAKGYTF
TRBV20-1	.	.	TRBJ2-1	TGCAGTGCTAGACGCGGGGGCCTTTACAATGAGCAGTTCTTC	CSARRGGLYNEQFF
TRBV7-9	many	.	TRBJ2-1	TGTGCCAGCAGCTTAGAGGGTACTAATGAGCAGTTCTTC	CASSLEGTNEQFF
TRBV29-1	many	.	TRBJ1-1	TGCAGCCCCGATGAGGAGGGGCCCGGGGGGAGCACTGAAGCTTTCTTT	CSPDEEGPGGSTEAFF
TRBV9	many	TRBD2	TRBJ2-7	TGTGCCAGCAGCGTAGAGCCAGCGGGGGCGGGTGAGCAGTACTTC	CASSVEPAGAGEQYF
TRBV6-1	many	TRBD1	TRBJ1-1	TGTGCCAGCAGTGATCCAGGGGGCAACACTGAAGCTTTCTTT	CASSDPGGNTEAFF
TRBV24-1	many	.	TRBJ2-1	TGTGCCACAACTGCAGGGGGGCCCGTAAACAATGAGCAGTTCTTC	CATTAGGPVNNEQFF
TRBV5-1	many	TRBD1	TRBJ2-6	TGCGCCAGCAGCTTGGTCGGGACAGGGGGCTCTGGGGCCAACGTCCTGACTTTC	CASSLVGTGGSGANVLTF
TRBV18	many	.	TRBJ1-1	TGTGCCAGCTCACCACCGAACAGCTTGAACACTGAAGCTTTCTTT	CASSPPNSLNTEAFF
TRBV28	many	.	TRBJ2-1	TGTGCCAGCAGTCCCTCAGGGACACAAAACAGCTCCTACAATGAGCAGTTCTTC	CASSPSGTQNSSYNEQFF
TRBV20-1	many	.	TRBJ2-3	TGCAGTGCACCGTCGTACTCCGTGGATACGCAGTATTTT	CSAPSYSVDTQYF
TRBV20-1	many	TRBD1	TRBJ2-7	TGCAGTGCTTATCTCCGGGACAGGTCCTACGAGCAGTACTTC	CSAYLRDRSYEQYF
TRBV6-2/TRBV6-3	many	.	TRBJ2-2	TGTGCCAGCAGTTACGACGGCCCCGGGGAGCTGTTTTTT	CASSYDGPGELFF
TRBV5-1	many	.	TRBJ1-2	TGCGCCAGCAGTGAAGGCGGCAAGGGGGGCTACACCTTC	CASSEGGKGGYTF
TRBV29-1	many	.	TRBJ1-3	TGCAGCGTTGAACTCAGGGAGGAGGCACTCGTCATATATTTT	CSVELREEALVIYF
TRBV10-3	many	TRBD1	TRBJ2-5	TGTGCCATCAGTAATCCGGGACAGCGAGAGACCCAGTACTTC	CAISNPGQRETQYF
TRBV5-1	many	TRBD1	TRBJ1-1	TGCGCCAGCACGGACAGGGGCTCTTTTAGCACTGAAGCTTTCTTT	CASTDRGSFSTEAFF
TRBV5-8	many	TRBD1	TRBJ2-7	TGTGCCAGCAGGGGGACAGTCTACGAGCAGTACTTC	CASRGTVYEQYF
TRBV27	many	.	TRBJ2-1	TGTGCCAGCAGTTTTGCAGGTGATGAGCAGTTCTTC	CASSFAGDEQFF
TRBV3-1	many	.	TRBJ1-2	TGTGCCAGCAGCCCCCGGGACGGCTATGGCTACACCTTC	CASSPRDGYGYTF
TRBV20-1	many	TRBD1	TRBJ1-2	TGCAGTGCTAGGCTCCGGGGACAGGGGCCCAACTATGGCTACACCTTC	CSARLRGQGPNYGYTF
TRBV7-2	many	TRBD2	TRBJ2-3	TGTGCCAGCAGCTTAGGGGGACTAGCGGGAGTGGACCCTATAAGCACAGATACGCAGTATTTT	CASSLGGLAGVDPISTDTQYF
TRBV3-1	medium-sized	TRBD2	TRBJ2-3	TGTGCCAGCAGCGGGCTAGCGGGAGCAGATACGCAGTATTTT	CASSGLAGADTQYF